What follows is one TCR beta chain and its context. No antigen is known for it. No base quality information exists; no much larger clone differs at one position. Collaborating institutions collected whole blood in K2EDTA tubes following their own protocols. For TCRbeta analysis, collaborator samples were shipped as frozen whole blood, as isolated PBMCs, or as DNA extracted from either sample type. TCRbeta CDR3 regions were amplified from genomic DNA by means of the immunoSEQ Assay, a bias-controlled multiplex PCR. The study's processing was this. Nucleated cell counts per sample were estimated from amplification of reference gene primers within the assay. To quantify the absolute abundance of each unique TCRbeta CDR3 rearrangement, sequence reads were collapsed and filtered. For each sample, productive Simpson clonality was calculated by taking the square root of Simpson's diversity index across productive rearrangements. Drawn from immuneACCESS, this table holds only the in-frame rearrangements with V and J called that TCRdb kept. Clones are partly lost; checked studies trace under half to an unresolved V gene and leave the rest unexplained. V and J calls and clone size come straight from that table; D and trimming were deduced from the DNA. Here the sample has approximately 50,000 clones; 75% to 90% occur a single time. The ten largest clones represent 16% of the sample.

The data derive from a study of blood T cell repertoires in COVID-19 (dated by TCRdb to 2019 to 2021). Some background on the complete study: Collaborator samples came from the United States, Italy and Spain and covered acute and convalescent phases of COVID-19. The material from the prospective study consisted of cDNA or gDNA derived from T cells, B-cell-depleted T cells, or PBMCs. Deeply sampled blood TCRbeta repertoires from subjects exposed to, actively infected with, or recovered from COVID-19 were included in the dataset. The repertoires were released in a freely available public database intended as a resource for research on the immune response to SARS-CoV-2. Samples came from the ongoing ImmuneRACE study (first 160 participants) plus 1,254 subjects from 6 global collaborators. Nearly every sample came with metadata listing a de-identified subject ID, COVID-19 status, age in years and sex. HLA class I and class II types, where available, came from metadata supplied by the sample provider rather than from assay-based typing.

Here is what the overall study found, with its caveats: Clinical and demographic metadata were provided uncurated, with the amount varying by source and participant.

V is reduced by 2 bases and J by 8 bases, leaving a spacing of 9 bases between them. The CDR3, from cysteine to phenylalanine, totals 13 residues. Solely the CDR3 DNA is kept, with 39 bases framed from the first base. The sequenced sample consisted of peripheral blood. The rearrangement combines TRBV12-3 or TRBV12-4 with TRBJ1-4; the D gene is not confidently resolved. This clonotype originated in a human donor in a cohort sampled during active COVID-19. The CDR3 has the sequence CASSLNDGEKLFF. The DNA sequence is TGTGCCAGCAGTTTAAACGACGGGGAAAAACTGTTTTTT.